These 10 T cell receptor beta chains were all obtained from the same sample, sequenced in a study of long-term antiretroviral therapy in people with HIV. Runs used v3.0 of the immunoSEQ assay and were done at survey level. TCRdb keeps only in-frame clones here, not all; method: immunoSEQ multiplex PCR. The repertoire holds about 30,000 clones, with 65% to 85% as singletons. The starting material was unsorted PBMCs, obtained 3 years after starting antiretroviral therapy. These receptors were collected from a man in his forties with HIV.

This clone was counted between two and nine times. V usage is TRBV19 and J usage is TRBJ2-7; 10 bases are a match to TRBD1. With V trimmed by 8 bases and J by 6 bases, 7 bases remained unmatched. The CDR3 runs 13 residues. The germline V gene encodes CDR1 LNHDA and CDR2 SQIVND (reference sequence). DNA of the CDR3: TGTGCCAGTTCTCTGGGACAGGGGACCGAGCAGTACTTC. Translated, it gives CASSLGQGTEQYF.

The chain is built from TRBV7-2 and TRBJ1-2, with a weak D call TRBD1 (5 bases). The CDR3 runs to 16 residues. CDR1 is SGHTA and CDR2 is FQGNSA in the germline V gene. Deletions cut 3 bases from V and 8 bases from J, with 22 bases between. CDR3 sequence: CASSFLFGQSVVGYTF. Written as DNA, the CDR3 is TGTGCCAGCAGCTTCTTATTTGGACAAAGCGTGGTAGGCTACACCTTC.

The V gene is TRBV2, the J gene TRBJ2-7; no firm D call. The CDR3 is 13 residues long. In germline, CDR1 is SNHLY, CDR2 FYNNEI. Trimming shortened V by 6 bases and J by 7 bases, and 16 bases separated the two germline ends. CDR3 amino acids: CASREPGPLEQYF. The CDR3 bases are TGTGCCAGCAGGGAACCCGGGCCCTTGGAGCAGTACTTC.

This sequence joins TRBV4-1 and TRBJ2-7, with a possible D match to TRBD1 (5 bases). Trimming cost V 4 bases and J 3 bases, with 13 bases left between them. Germline CDR1 and CDR2: MGHRA and YSYEKL. The CDR3 totals 14 residues. CDR3 sequence (DNA): TGCGCCAGCAGCCTTAGGGGAATTGGCTACGAGCAGTACTTC. Translation: CASSLRGIGYEQYF.

V gene TRBV2 combines with J gene TRBJ2-6, with a possible D match to TRBD2 (5 bases). Trimming took off 6 bases at V and 4 bases at J, with 13 bases between the two ends. The germline V gene has CDR1 SNHLY and CDR2 FYNNEI. The CDR3 runs 15 residues. The CDR3 reads CASSLGGLGANVLTF. Written as DNA, the CDR3 is TGTGCCAGCAGCTTAGGCGGGTTAGGGGCCAACGTCCTGACTTTC.

For the CDR3, the DNA is TGTGCCAGCAGCCCATTCGGGACGGTAATTCATAGCTACACCTTC. Its protein is CASSPFGTVIHSYTF. The chain has TRBV11-2 and TRBJ1-2; TRBD1 might be the D (5 bases). The CDR3 covers 15 residues. Trimming left V 5 bases short and J 9 bases short, with 22 bases between. Looked up from germline, CDR1 is SGHAT and CDR2 is FQNNGV.

Here the CDR3 DNA reads TGTGCCAGCTCGAGTGGGACAGGACTAGCGGACAGCTACGAGCAGTACTTC. This translates into CASSSGTGLADSYEQYF. The chain is built from TRBV18 and TRBJ2-7; the match to TRBD2 covers 10 bases. CDR1 and CDR2 (germline): KGHSH, LQKENI. The CDR3 is 17 amino acids. V shed 6 bases and J 3 bases; nucleotides not matched to a gene: 14.

This clone turned up a few times. The chain couples TRBV4-3 to TRBJ2-7; a weak D match, TRBD1 (6 bases). Germline CDR1 reads LGHNA; CDR2 reads YSLEER. The CDR3 covers 13 residues. V was shortened by 1 base and J by 6 bases, with 10 bases between the two germline ends. CDR3 sequence (DNA): TGCGCCAGCAGCCAAGGACAGGCCGGCGAGCAGTACTTC. It is translated as CASSQGQAGEQYF.

The count of this clone is one. The chain links TRBV6-5 to TRBJ1-2; D is undetermined. The CDR3 consists of 15 residues. Germline V gene data show CDR1 as MNHEY and CDR2 as SVGAGI. Trimming removed 6 bases from V and 0 bases from J, with 14 bases in between. The DNA for the CDR3 is TGTGCCAGCAGCCCTTGGAGGCTAGCTAACTATGGCTACACCTTC. Residues: CASSPWRLANYGYTF.

The chain couples TRBV9 to TRBJ2-5; 14 nucleotides line up with TRBD2. Germline loops: CDR1 SGDLS, CDR2 YYNGEE. The CDR3 extends over 18 amino acids. The trim removed 4 bases at V and 2 bases at J, leaving 10 bases unmatched. CDR3 amino acids: CASSTGTSGGTRQETQYF. In nucleotides, the CDR3 is TGTGCCAGCAGCACTGGGACTAGCGGGGGCACCAGACAAGAGACCCAGTACTTC.